This T cell receptor beta chain emerged from a study of blood T cell repertoires in COVID-19. Study information: COVID-19 samples, acute and convalescent, were from the United States, Italy and Spain.

There are 15 residues in the CDR3. Trimming removed 6 bases from V and 5 bases from J, with 20 bases in between. Per germline, CDR1 MNHEY and CDR2 SMNVEV (reference sequence). Authors' methods: By means of reference gene primer amplification, nucleated cell counts were estimated. Clones were read by immunoSEQ multiplex PCR, and TCRdb kept only the in-frame ones, dropping some. The DNA was the basis for D and trimming; V, J and clone size are from that table. The table lists over 85,000 clones, 72% of them singletons. The receptor was isolated from a woman aged 60-75 years with acute or convalescent COVID-19. This chain connects TRBV27 to TRBJ2-7; tentative D call: TRBD1 (5 bases). The specimen sequenced was peripheral blood. The CDR3 DNA follows: TGTGCCAGCAGCTCCTCCCAGGGTTCGATCCACGAGCAGTACTTC. Its translation: CASSSSQGSIHEQYF.